The rows below give T cell receptor beta chains drawn from one sample of a study of identical twins. One entry per CDR3 protein, called by TCRdb with MiXCR from the 5' RACE reads. This sample has just over 500,000 distinct CDR3 sequences; around 20% occur once, and the top ten carry around 0.9%. In addition, the sample was reused for a study of T cells expressing NK-cell markers.

Sequenced input: CD4+ T cells sorted from blood. These receptors were taken from a woman between 18 and 29 years old in good health. The CDR3 runs from the conserved cysteine through the conserved F or W. The order of the fields is D gene, clone size, V gene, J gene, CDR3 DNA, CDR3 protein. The D gene is left open where the match is weak. A clone size is listed for some rows: how often the clone was seen (once, few, many), or a class if it is expanded.

d_call: TRBD2
clone_size: few
v_call: TRBV4-2
j_call: TRBJ2-1
cdr3_nt: TGTGCCAGCAGCCAAGGTACTAGCGGGCGTGGCGATACTGAGCAGTTCTTC
cdr3_aa: CASSQGTSGRGDTEQFF

d_call: -
clone_size: -
v_call: TRBV6-6
j_call: TRBJ2-7
cdr3_nt: TGTGCCAGCAGTTACCGTCTAGTAGATGAGCAGTACTTC
cdr3_aa: CASSYRLVDEQYF

d_call: TRBD2
clone_size: -
v_call: TRBV20-1
j_call: TRBJ2-3
cdr3_nt: TGCAGTGCTAGAGTGTTCGCGGGAGGCCCAGATACGCAGTATTTT
cdr3_aa: CSARVFAGGPDTQYF

d_call: -
clone_size: few
v_call: TRBV27
j_call: TRBJ1-3
cdr3_nt: TGTGCCAGCAGTTTGGCCGAAGTTCCTGGAAACACCATATATTTT
cdr3_aa: CASSLAEVPGNTIYF

d_call: -
clone_size: few
v_call: TRBV6-1
j_call: TRBJ1-5
cdr3_nt: TGTGCCAGCAGCCGGTCGGGGACGTATCAGCCCCAGCATTTT
cdr3_aa: CASSRSGTYQPQHF

d_call: -
clone_size: -
v_call: TRBV5-4
j_call: TRBJ1-1
cdr3_nt: TGTGCCAGCAGCTGGGACCTGAACACTGAAGCTTTCTTT
cdr3_aa: CASSWDLNTEAFF

d_call: TRBD1
clone_size: -
v_call: TRBV29-1
j_call: TRBJ1-1
cdr3_nt: TGCAGCCAGGACAGGGGTAACACTGAAGCTTTCTTT
cdr3_aa: CSQDRGNTEAFF

d_call: TRBD1
clone_size: -
v_call: TRBV20-1
j_call: TRBJ2-7
cdr3_nt: TGCAGTGCTCAGGGACAGGGAACGAACGAGCAGTACTTC
cdr3_aa: CSAQGQGTNEQYF

d_call: -
clone_size: -
v_call: TRBV20-1
j_call: TRBJ2-3
cdr3_nt: TGCAGTGCTAGACCTGGGGATACGCAGTATTTT
cdr3_aa: CSARPGDTQYF

d_call: -
clone_size: many
v_call: TRBV5-1
j_call: TRBJ2-7
cdr3_nt: TGTGCCAGCAGTTTATCGGGGACCTACGAGCAGTACTTC
cdr3_aa: CASSLSGTYEQYF

d_call: -
clone_size: many
v_call: TRBV10-3
j_call: TRBJ1-4
cdr3_nt: TGTGCCATCAGTGACCCCTCCTTTAGTTCGGAAAAACTGTTTTTT
cdr3_aa: CAISDPSFSSEKLFF

d_call: -
clone_size: many
v_call: TRBV3-1
j_call: TRBJ2-7
cdr3_nt: TGTGCCAGCAGCCTCTATTCCTACGAGCAGTACTTC
cdr3_aa: CASSLYSYEQYF

d_call: -
clone_size: -
v_call: TRBV29-1
j_call: TRBJ2-3
cdr3_nt: TGCAGCGTTGCAGGCGCGTTCATCGGAACAGATACGCAGTATTTT
cdr3_aa: CSVAGAFIGTDTQYF

d_call: -
clone_size: few
v_call: TRBV18
j_call: TRBJ2-2
cdr3_nt: TGTGCCAGCTCACCAAGACAGCAACCGTTCACCGGGGAGCTGTTTTTT
cdr3_aa: CASSPRQQPFTGELFF

d_call: TRBD2
clone_size: few
v_call: TRBV7-9
j_call: TRBJ2-5
cdr3_nt: TGTGCCAGCAGCTCGGGACTAGTCGAAGAGACCCAGTACTTC
cdr3_aa: CASSSGLVEETQYF

d_call: TRBD2
clone_size: few
v_call: TRBV6-1
j_call: TRBJ2-1
cdr3_nt: TGTGCCAGCAAGGGCGGGGGGCTTATTTCCTCCTACAATGAGCAGTTCTTC
cdr3_aa: CASKGGGLISSYNEQFF

d_call: TRBD2
clone_size: few
v_call: TRBV29-1
j_call: TRBJ2-3
cdr3_nt: TGCAGCGTTGAGGGGACTAGCGGAAGCACAGATACGCAGTATTTT
cdr3_aa: CSVEGTSGSTDTQYF

d_call: TRBD2
clone_size: -
v_call: TRBV7-8
j_call: TRBJ2-5
cdr3_nt: TGTGCCAGCAGCTTAGGGACTAGCGGGGGGGCCAAGACCCAGTACTTC
cdr3_aa: CASSLGTSGGAKTQYF

d_call: -
clone_size: few
v_call: TRBV6-5
j_call: TRBJ1-2
cdr3_nt: TGTGCCGTAAGAAGTAACTATGGCTACACCTTC
cdr3_aa: CAVRSNYGYTF

d_call: TRBD1
clone_size: -
v_call: TRBV20-1
j_call: TRBJ1-2
cdr3_nt: TGCAGTGCCGGACAGGGGGCCGGGTGGGATGGCTACACCTTC
cdr3_aa: CSAGQGAGWDGYTF

d_call: -
clone_size: -
v_call: TRBV6-1
j_call: TRBJ2-3
cdr3_nt: TGTGCCAGCAGTGGGGGCGGACAGTCGGCGGATACGCAGTATTTT
cdr3_aa: CASSGGGQSADTQYF

d_call: -
clone_size: few
v_call: TRBV15
j_call: TRBJ1-1
cdr3_nt: TGTGCCACCAGCAGTATTGTTCCCCACGGGGGGTCACTCACTGAAGCTTTCTTT
cdr3_aa: CATSSIVPHGGSLTEAFF

d_call: TRBD1
clone_size: few
v_call: TRBV6-4
j_call: TRBJ1-1
cdr3_nt: TGTGCCAGCAGTGGCCGACAGGGCCCGACCCCGAAGTTGACTGAAGCTTTCTTT
cdr3_aa: CASSGRQGPTPKLTEAFF

d_call: -
clone_size: -
v_call: TRBV20-1
j_call: TRBJ1-5
cdr3_nt: TGCAGTGCTAGAGTTCAGTGGGGTAGCAATCAGCCCCAGCATTTT
cdr3_aa: CSARVQWGSNQPQHF

d_call: -
clone_size: many
v_call: TRBV29-1
j_call: TRBJ2-7
cdr3_nt: TGCAGCGTTATCGGGGCTCTCTACGAGCAGTACTTC
cdr3_aa: CSVIGALYEQYF

d_call: TRBD2
clone_size: few
v_call: TRBV4-2
j_call: TRBJ2-5
cdr3_nt: TGTGCCAGCAGCCAAGGGACTAGCGACGGGGGGACCCAGTACTTC
cdr3_aa: CASSQGTSDGGTQYF

d_call: TRBD1
clone_size: -
v_call: TRBV5-1
j_call: TRBJ2-7
cdr3_nt: TGCGCCAGCAGCTCGGAAGTGACAGGGCCTTGGGGCGAGCAGTACTTC
cdr3_aa: CASSSEVTGPWGEQYF

d_call: TRBD2
clone_size: few
v_call: TRBV20-1
j_call: TRBJ2-3
cdr3_nt: TGCAGTGCTAGAGCGGGACTAGCGGGGGCCGTTTTT
cdr3_aa: CSARAGLAGAVF

d_call: -
clone_size: -
v_call: TRBV5-5
j_call: TRBJ1-1
cdr3_nt: TGTGCCAGCAGCTTTGACCGCCTAAGAGCTTTCTTT
cdr3_aa: CASSFDRLRAFF

d_call: -
clone_size: few
v_call: TRBV6-5
j_call: TRBJ1-2
cdr3_nt: TGTGCCAGCAGTTGGCAGAGAAAGGACTATGGCTACACCTTC
cdr3_aa: CASSWQRKDYGYTF

d_call: -
clone_size: few
v_call: TRBV12-3/TRBV12-4
j_call: TRBJ1-2
cdr3_nt: TGTGCCAGCAGTCCTTGGGTCACAGGGCTGAGCGGAGTAGGCTACACCTTC
cdr3_aa: CASSPWVTGLSGVGYTF